This entry features one T cell receptor (beta chain) sequence. Its cognate antigen is unknown. In the authors' methods: ImmunoSEQ supplied junction-only sequences lacking quality scores, so filtering was different. Profiling relied on immunoSEQ multiplex PCR, and the TCRdb table lists in-frame clones only, not all of them. D and trimming come from the DNA, and the V and J calls and clone size come from that table. The sample carries approximately 2.5 million clones, under 95% recorded once. Every one of the donors was a Caucasian adult that lived in Nashville, Tennessee. This sample is drawn from a study of shared clonotypes between healthy human individuals. This CDR3 spans 15 amino acids. The J segment lost 6 bases and the V segment lost 7 bases, leaving 10 bases of the junction unmatched. Germline-derived CDR1 and CDR2 are SGHTA and FQGTGA. Study-wide findings and caveats: Across subsets, estimated richness was generally greater for naive than for memory populations. Rarefaction showed sorted-subset sequencing was incomplete despite large depth.

The TCR comes from a man younger than 35 in good health. Some clones in this sample may be carry-over from other donors' samples. The rearrangement links TRBV7-3 to TRBJ2-1, with 9 bases identical to TRBD2. What was sequenced was naive CD4+ T cells from PBMCs. The subset denotes: CD45RA+ positively selected. The CDR3 DNA is TGTGCCAGCACAGCGCGGGGGCGGGAGGGCAATGAGCAGTTCTTC. It yields the protein CASTARGREGNEQFF.